The 17 T cell receptor beta chains reported below all come from one sample, sequenced in a study of response to subunit inactivated influenza vaccine (dated by TCRdb to the late 2010s). The receptor library was made with RT-PCR. Sequencing instrument: Illumina HiSeq 2500. TCRdb took the public reads, trimmed them with fastp at Q25, ran MiXCR for clone calling and kept in-frame beta chains. Under each unique CDR3 protein, matching rows form one entry showing the most common genes and DNA. The sample has about 830,000 distinct CDR3 sequences on record, around a sixth of them singletons. The ten largest clones add up to around 9.9% of the sample. Sequenced here: PBMCs from blood, sampled roughly 5 days after vaccination. These receptors all come from a man in his fifties or sixties who received an inactivated influenza vaccine. Donor details come from another sample of the same person, matched by shared clones.

This clonotype was counted between two and nine times. The rearrangement joins TRBV10-2 to TRBJ1-6; possibly TRBD1 for D (5 bases). V was pared by 2 bases and J by 7 bases, with 9 bases between. There are 14 residues in the CDR3. Germline V gene data show CDR1 as WSHSY and CDR2 as SAAADI. Here the CDR3 reads CASSENGGNSPLHF. The CDR3 nucleotides read TGCGCCAGCAGTGAGAATGGGGGGAATTCACCCCTCCACTTT.

This clonotype was counted only a few times. V usage is TRBV20-1 and J usage is TRBJ2-5; D gene ambiguous. The germline CDR1 and CDR2 sequences are DFQATT and SNEGSKA (reference sequence). Deletions cut 7 bases from V and 0 bases from J, with 12 bases between. This CDR3 has 13 amino acids. For the CDR3, the DNA is TGCAGTGGGTCCCGCCTAGACCAAGAGACCCAGTACTTC. It yields the protein CSGSRLDQETQYF.

This clonotype was seen a few times. The chain's CDR3 is CASSPPRQGRMNTEAFF. CDR3 coding DNA: TGTGCCAGCTCACCACCCAGACAGGGAAGAATGAACACTGAAGCTTTCTTT. The V and J genes are TRBV18 and TRBJ1-1, with TRBD1 matching 7 bases. Trimming at V came to 0 bases and at J to 0 bases, leaving 7 bases not matched to a gene. This CDR3 has 17 residues. Germline CDR1 reads KGHSH; CDR2 reads LQKENI.

This clonotype turned up a few times. The chain recombines TRBV6-1 with TRBJ2-7, with 8 bases lining up with TRBD2. The ends lost 3 bases at V and 3 bases at J; junction bases unmatched: 7. The germline gives CDR1 MNHNS, CDR2 SASEGT. The CDR3 runs 15 residues. CDR3 coding DNA: TGTGCCAGCAGTGACCTTAGCGGGGTTGGCTACGAGCAGTACTTC. This encodes CASSDLSGVGYEQYF.

The genes are TRBV29-1 and TRBJ2-1; the match to TRBD1 covers 7 bases. The CDR3 contains 14 residues. The trim removed 7 bases at V and 4 bases at J, leaving 10 bases unmatched. The V gene's germline CDR1 is SQVTM and CDR2 ANQGSEA. CDR3 protein: CSGATGRFYNEQFF. In DNA, the CDR3 is TGCAGCGGGGCGACAGGGCGATTTTACAATGAGCAGTTCTTC.

The rearrangement joins TRBV20-1 to TRBJ2-7; D possibly matches TRBD1 or TRBD2 (8 bases each). The CDR3 consists of 11 residues. CDR1 DFQATT and CDR2 SNEGSKA come from the germline V gene (reference sequence). V was cut by 8 bases and J by 6 bases, with 14 bases left in between. CDR3 coding DNA: TGCAGTAGTAGCGGGACAGGCGAGCAGTACTTC. Translated: CSSSGTGEQYF.

The CDR3: CASSLEGEGYYEQYF. In nucleotides, the CDR3 is TGTGCCAGCAGCTTAGAAGGGGAGGGGTACTACGAGCAGTACTTC. This chain joins TRBV11-2 and TRBJ2-7; 7 bases line up with TRBD2. Germline assignment: CDR1 SGHAT and CDR2 FQNNGV. The CDR3 is 15 residues long. V gave up 0 bases and J gave up 3 bases; unmatched junction bases: 5.

This clonotype was picked up a small number of times. The V call is TRBV7-2, the J call TRBJ2-1; D might be TRBD2 (7 bases). This CDR3 is built from 17 residues. Per the germline V gene, CDR1 is SGHTA and CDR2 is FQGNSA. V was trimmed by 4 bases and J by 4 bases, leaving 20 bases between them. CDR3 loop: CASSYGGARGFYNEQFF. CDR3 nucleotide sequence: TGTGCCAGCAGCTATGGGGGGGCCAGGGGATTTTACAATGAGCAGTTCTTC.

V gene TRBV7-2 combines with J gene TRBJ2-5; D call uncertain. The V end lost 5 bases, the J end lost 2 bases, and 12 bases lay between the germline ends. Looked up from germline, CDR1 is SGHTA and CDR2 is FQGNSA. The CDR3 extends over 14 amino acids. The CDR3 nucleotides are TGTGCCAGCAGCCTCCGATGGGTACAAGAGACCCAGTACTTC. Translating it yields CASSLRWVQETQYF.

This clonotype was counted between two and nine times. This rearrangement joins TRBV21-1 to TRBJ2-7; the D call TRBD1 from the table was never checked on the DNA. TRBV21-1 is an annotated pseudogene. This CDR3 contains 13 residues. CDR3 DNA: TGTGCCAGCGTTCTAGGCCCCCCCTACGAGCAGTACTTC. As protein: CASVLGPPYEQYF.

The CDR3 loop reads CAISASPGQGDETQYF. CDR3 DNA: TGTGCCATCAGTGCCTCCCCCGGACAGGGGGACGAGACCCAGTACTTC. V usage is TRBV10-3 and J usage is TRBJ2-5, with 10 bases aligning to TRBD1. CDR3 length: 16 residues. The V gene end was trimmed by 4 bases and the J gene end by 5 bases; junction bases not matched to a gene: 10. Germline values: CDR1 ENHRY, CDR2 SYGVKD.

This sequence joins TRBV7-7 and TRBJ2-5; 7 bases map to TRBD1. Germline V gives CDR1 SSHAT, CDR2 FNYEAQ (reference sequence). The length of the CDR3 is 16 residues. V lost 1 base to trimming and J lost 1 base; unmatched junction nucleotides: 6. The CDR3 loop reads CASSLGRGQLQETQYF. The DNA for the CDR3 is TGTGCCAGCAGCTTAGGACGGGGACAGCTCCAAGAGACCCAGTACTTC.

CDR3 nucleotide sequence: TGTGCCAGCAGGCCTGGGGCAGCAACTAATGAAAAACTGTTTTTT. Translating it yields CASRPGAATNEKLFF. J is TRBJ1-4 and V is TRBV4-2, with D possibly matching TRBD1 (5 bases). The V gene lost 6 bases and the J gene lost 0 bases, with 11 bases spanning the gap. The germline CDR1 and CDR2 sequences are LGHNA and YNFKEQ. The CDR3 is 15 residues long.

The sample holds a few counts of this clonotype. The V call is TRBV3-1, the J call TRBJ1-6; 9 nucleotides match TRBD1. The CDR3 is 15 residues long. J gave up 11 bases and V 1 base, and 6 bases lay outside the gene matches. From germline, CDR1 is LGHDT and CDR2 YNNKEL (reference sequence). The CDR3 bases are TGTGCCAGCAGCCAAGTTACAGGGGGCTTGACACCCCTCCACTTT. Translating it yields CASSQVTGGLTPLHF.

This clonotype has more than one count but fewer than ten. This chain connects TRBV12-3 or TRBV12-4 to TRBJ2-1, with a tentative D call TRBD2 (5 bases). V dropped 7 bases and J dropped 10 bases, with 14 bases sitting between them. The CDR3 consists of 12 residues. The CDR3 reads CASTKSPGEQFF. The CDR3 DNA follows: TGTGCCAGCACTAAAAGCCCGGGGGAGCAGTTCTTC.

This clonotype has at least ten counts. The chain carries TRBV29-1 and TRBJ2-1, with D unclear. Germline lookup yields CDR1 SQVTM and CDR2 ANQGSEA. Trimming shortened V by 4 bases and J by 4 bases, and 11 bases separated the two germline ends. This CDR3 has 13 amino acids. As DNA, the CDR3 is TGCAGCGTTGTTGAACCCCGTTACAATGAGCAGTTCTTC. Its protein is CSVVEPRYNEQFF.

The chain recombines TRBV5-1 with TRBJ1-6; 10 bases map to TRBD1. Trimming took 5 bases from V and 14 from J; bases not matched to a gene: 7. The CDR3 totals 13 residues. The germline V gene encodes CDR1 SGHRS and CDR2 YFSETQ. The CDR3 is CASSHGQGDSLHF. DNA of the CDR3: TGCGCCAGCAGTCACGGACAGGGGGACTCCCTCCACTTT.